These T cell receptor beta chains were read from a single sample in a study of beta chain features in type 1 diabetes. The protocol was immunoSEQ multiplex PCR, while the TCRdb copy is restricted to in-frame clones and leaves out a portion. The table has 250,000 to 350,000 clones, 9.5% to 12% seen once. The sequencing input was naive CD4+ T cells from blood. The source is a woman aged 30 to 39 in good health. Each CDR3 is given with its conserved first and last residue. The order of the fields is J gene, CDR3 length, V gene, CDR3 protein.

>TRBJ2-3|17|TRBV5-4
CASSLRRLAGLTDTQYF
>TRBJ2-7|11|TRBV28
CASSEGYEQYF
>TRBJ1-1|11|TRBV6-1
CGSQGNTEAFF
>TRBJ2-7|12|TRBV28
CASSLQDYEQYF
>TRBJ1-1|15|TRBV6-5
CASSRNRGRNTEAFF
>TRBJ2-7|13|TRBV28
CASTTTTRYEQYF
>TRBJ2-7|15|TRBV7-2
CASSLDGIGVYEQYF
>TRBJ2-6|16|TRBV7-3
CASSPRGGSGANVLTF
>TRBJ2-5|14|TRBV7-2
CASSPTGEIETQYF
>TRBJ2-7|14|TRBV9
CASSPGTDLGEQYF
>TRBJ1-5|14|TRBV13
CASSTSGGGQPQHF
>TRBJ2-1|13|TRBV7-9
CASSSARDTEQFF
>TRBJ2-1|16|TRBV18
CASSSSGTGTFNEQFF
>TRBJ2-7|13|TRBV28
CASSPTGSIEQYF
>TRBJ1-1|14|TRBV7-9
CASSLEGLNTEAFF
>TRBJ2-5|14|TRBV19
CASSAAQGPETQYF
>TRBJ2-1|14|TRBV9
CASSVGGSRNEQFF
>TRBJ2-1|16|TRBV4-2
CASSQDRSSGSVEQFF
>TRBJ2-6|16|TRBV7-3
CASSWDSSSGANVLTF
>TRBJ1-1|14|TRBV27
CASSSGGQNTEAFF
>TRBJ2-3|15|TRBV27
CASSPLQGTTDTQYF
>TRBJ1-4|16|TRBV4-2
CASSQGHKATNEKLFF
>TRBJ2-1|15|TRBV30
CAWRRQAGDFNEQFF
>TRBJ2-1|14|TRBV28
CASSFWTGDPEQFF
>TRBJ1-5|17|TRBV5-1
CASSLGDRVDSNQPQHF
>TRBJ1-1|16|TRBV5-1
CASSSLTWAGVTEAFF
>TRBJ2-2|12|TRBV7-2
CASSSGTGELFF
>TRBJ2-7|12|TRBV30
CAWSRGGYEQYF
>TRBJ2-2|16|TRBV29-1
CSVGGGRGTYTGELFF
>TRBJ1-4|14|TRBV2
CASRKGQNNEKLFF
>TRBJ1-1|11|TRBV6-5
CASSNRGEAFF
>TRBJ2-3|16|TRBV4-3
CASSQEPGAGTDTQYF
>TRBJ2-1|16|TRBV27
CASSRLAGGPDNEQFF
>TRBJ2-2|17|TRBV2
CASRYYMGGTGTGELFF
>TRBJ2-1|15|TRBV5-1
CASSRLGGRADEQFF
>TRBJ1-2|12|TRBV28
CASSWTNEHNYF
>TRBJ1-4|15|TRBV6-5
CASGRQGTAGRKLFF
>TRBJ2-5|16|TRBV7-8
CASSLGPGTAQETQYF
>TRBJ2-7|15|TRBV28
CASRASGMGTYEQYF
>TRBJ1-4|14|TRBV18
CASSPGGAEEKLFF
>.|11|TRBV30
CAWSLNYEQYF
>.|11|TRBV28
CASSVRSEQYF
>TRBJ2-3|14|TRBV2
CASSDAESTDTQYF
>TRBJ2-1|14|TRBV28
CASSLAGYYNEQFF
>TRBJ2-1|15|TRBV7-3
CASSLSIDSYNEQFF
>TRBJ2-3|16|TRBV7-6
CASSLVARESTDTQYF
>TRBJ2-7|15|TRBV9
CASSARSGGSYEQYF
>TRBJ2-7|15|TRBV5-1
CASSLLPSEAYEQYF
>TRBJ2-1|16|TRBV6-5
CASSYSGLAGGYEQFF
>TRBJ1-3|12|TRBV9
CASSLPRNTIYF